This T cell receptor beta chain stems from a study of STAT3 mutations in large granular lymphocyte leukemia. Study information: Over half of T-LGLL patients had one or more immunosuppressive regimens. Study observations and caveats: Clonal expansion was inferred from samples taken at other timepoints. Every T-cell large granular lymphocyte leukemia patient had at least one immunodominant TCR beta clonotype. All newly emerging clones after therapy were STAT3 wild type.

This CDR3 contains 15 residues. Germline CDR1 is SGDLS and CDR2 is YYNGEE. V was cut by 3 bases and J by 7 bases, with 19 bases left in between. This clone came up a few times. The antigen remains undetermined. TCRbeta libraries averaged around 38,000 productive templates per sample. Method: immunoSEQ multiplex PCR; TCRdb's copy keeps in-frame clones and lacks some. The sample has approximately 4,300 clones; under 55% are singletons. The origin of this receptor is a man aged 55-75 years with T-cell large granular lymphocyte leukemia. Some clones in this sample may be carry-over from other donors' samples. The chain is built from TRBV9 and TRBJ1-2; D perhaps matches TRBD1 (6 bases). Sequenced input: peripheral blood mononuclear cells. The CDR3, as DNA: TGTGCCAGCAGCGATAACAGGGATCCCCTCTCTGGCTACACCTTC. Protein: CASSDNRDPLSGYTF.